The entry that follows covers one TCR beta chain sequence. There are a few counts of this clonotype. Its specific antigen is unknown. No base quality information exists; no much larger clone differs at one position. Systemically healthy Caucasian individuals from Russia, around 39 in total and aged roughly 6 to 90 years, were included as donors. Each donor gave ten milliliters of peripheral blood, collected into EDTA-treated Vacutainer tubes. PBMCs were isolated by Ficoll-Paque density-gradient centrifugation, with at least 7 million obtained per sample. Total RNA, at least 6 micrograms per sample, was extracted from PBMCs with Trizol reagent. For every donor, an aliquot of PBMCs went through flow cytometry to measure the percentages of naive CD45RAhigh/CD27high T cells. This sample is part of a study of blood T cells in healthy people across ages (dated by TCRdb to about 2015). Study-wide context: In model experiments, roughly one uniquely barcoded TCR beta cDNA molecule per two T cells was captured by template switching. The donors were divided into four age groups: young (average around 16 years), middle-aged (about 39), aged (around 67) and long-lived (around 87). Donors of different ages were randomly distributed across sequencing lanes to avoid experimental bias. Using the same blood draw, the study looked at two additional independent replicas of 1 million unique cDNA reads for two donors, one aged 18 to 30 and the other aged 80 or older. Age-related changes in TCR beta repertoire diversity were measured in the study by deep sequencing normalized with unique cDNA molecular identifiers. Broader findings and caveats from the paper: Observed TCR beta diversity correlated strongly with the percentage of naive T cells measured by flow cytometry. The long-lived group showed more naive CD4+ T cells, fewer expanded clones and increased TCR diversity than the aged group, suggesting age selection. As age increased, observed TCR beta diversity per million T cells dropped in a roughly linear way, and a significant reduction was already evident by age 40. Because donor CMV infection status was unknown, age-related changes in expanded clonotypes were potentially confounded. Because profiling used bulk unsorted PBMCs, naive and antigen-experienced compartments could not be compared conclusively. Estimates of total diversity based on one million sequenced T cells were considered lower bounds and underestimates.

The library was prepared using 5' RACE. For sequencing, an Illumina HiSeq 2500 was employed. A second PCR of about 6 to 12 cycles was performed with a sample-barcoded 5' primer and a J-beta primer mix. A unique molecular identifier was introduced onto each TCR beta cDNA molecule by a template-switch 5' adaptor carrying 12 random nucleotides. Each sample yielded at least 2.5 million CDR3-containing paired-end reads. All of the RNA was converted into first-strand cDNA using the Mint cDNA synthesis kit, with a TRBC-specific oligonucleotide serving as the primer. Following uracil-DNA glycosylase treatment, all cDNA underwent a first 18-cycle PCR with the universal primers M1SS and BC2_uni_R. For the original study's pipeline: For normalization, 1 million high-quality reads were randomly selected from each sample, with every read carrying a distinct molecular identifier. Instead of being binned into consensus sequences, reads with shared molecular identifiers were discarded. MiTCR, set to a Q25 quality threshold and the strictest error-elimination algorithm, was used for CDR3 identification, clonotype clustering and error correction. A nonparametric unseen species model with Euler transformation was used to estimate a lower bound on total TCR beta diversity. The public reads were run again by TCRdb, first through fastp at Q25 and then through MiXCR, and only productive beta chains were kept. Here each entry gathers all rows of one CDR3 protein and keeps the most common genes and DNA. The V and J calls here are based on TCRdb, not the publication. Counted in this sample were roughly 800,000 distinct CDR3 sequences; 58% of them appeared once. Clones ranked in the top ten supply 20% to 25% of the sample.

Including the terminal cysteine and phenylalanine, the CDR3 comprises 12 residues. Just CDR3 DNA is preserved here, 36 bases in frame from base 1. Cut back by 4 bases and 5 bases, the V and J ends lie 9 bases apart. The germline V gene encodes CDR1 SGHRS and CDR2 YFSETQ. The sample was blood. This clonotype was obtained from a man aged 25 to 40 in good health. The V and J segments used are TRBV5-1 and TRBJ1-1; the D gene lacks a confident call. CDR3 reads: CASSRSRTEAFF. The DNA sequence is given as TGCGCCAGCAGCCGTTCAAGGACTGAAGCTTTCTTT.